This TCR beta chain originates from a study of control samples from healthy donors and cancer patients. The assay was immunoSEQ multiplex PCR, and TCRdb's table has in-frame clones only and misses some. The sample carries 100,000 to 150,000 clones, approximately 92% recorded once. V was clipped by 0 bases and J by 11 bases; unmatched bases: 21. This CDR3 has 17 residues. CDR1 and CDR2 from the germline V gene are GTSNPN and SVGIG (reference sequence). This receptor was identified in a man of 80 years or more with head and neck cancer. The chain is built from TRBV30 and TRBJ2-7; TRBD2 agrees at 8 bases. Sequencing was done on a sample of PBMCs. The CDR3 loop is CAWSVQGYGTHPGGEYF. The CDR3 DNA reads as TGTGCCTGGAGTGTACAGGGTTATGGGACGCATCCCGGGGGGGAGTACTTC.